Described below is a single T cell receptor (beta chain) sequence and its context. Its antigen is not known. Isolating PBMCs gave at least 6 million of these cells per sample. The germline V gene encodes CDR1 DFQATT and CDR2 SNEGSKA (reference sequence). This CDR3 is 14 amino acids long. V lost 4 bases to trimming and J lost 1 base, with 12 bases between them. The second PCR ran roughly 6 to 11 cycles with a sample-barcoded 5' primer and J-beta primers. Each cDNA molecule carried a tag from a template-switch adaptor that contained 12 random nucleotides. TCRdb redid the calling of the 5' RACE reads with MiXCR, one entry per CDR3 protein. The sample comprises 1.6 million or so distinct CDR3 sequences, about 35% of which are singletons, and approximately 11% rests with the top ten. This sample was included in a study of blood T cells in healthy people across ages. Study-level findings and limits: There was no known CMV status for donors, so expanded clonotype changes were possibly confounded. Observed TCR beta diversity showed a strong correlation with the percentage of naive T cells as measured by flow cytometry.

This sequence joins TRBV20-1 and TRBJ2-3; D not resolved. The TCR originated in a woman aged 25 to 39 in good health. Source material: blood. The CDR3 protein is CSATGPARTDTQYF. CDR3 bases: TGCAGTGCTACTGGACCGGCCCGCACAGATACGCAGTATTTT.